This T cell receptor (beta chain) was captured by sequencing in a study of shared clonotypes between healthy human individuals. Turning to the study itself: For every donor, three CD4 naive, three CD4 memory, two CD8 naive and one CD8 memory plates were used.

About this clone: Its antigen is not identified.

The assay was immunoSEQ multiplex PCR, and TCRdb's table has in-frame clones only and misses some. This table has 550,000 to 850,000 clones, roughly 70% appearing once. General study results and limits: Sharing across four donors was seen in 5% to 5.5% of naive CD4 clonotypes. It was only blood that was sampled, and tissue repertoires likely differ.

The ends lost 10 bases at V and 4 bases at J; junction bases unmatched: 16. The CDR3 consists of 16 residues. The germline V gene encodes CDR1 MDHEN and CDR2 SYDVKM. The chain recombines TRBV28 with TRBJ1-5, with 7 nucleotides matching TRBD1. The receptor was isolated from a woman in her twenties or thirties in good health. Material: memory CD4+ T cells sorted from blood. Subset defined: CD45RA-negative fraction. The CDR3: CATKTLRQGPNQPQHF. Here the CDR3 DNA reads TGTGCCACAAAAACCCTTAGACAGGGCCCGAATCAGCCCCAGCATTTT.